Listed here are 23 T cell receptor beta chains from one sample, sequenced in a study of cytomegalovirus exposure and HLA in healthy donors. Clones were read by immunoSEQ multiplex PCR, and TCRdb kept only the in-frame ones, dropping some. Of about 190,000 clones in the sample, around four fifths were seen once. The sample was PBMCs. The receptors were gathered from a man between 18 and 35 years old in good health and CMV-seropositive.

The V gene is TRBV7-9, the J gene TRBJ1-4; 8 nucleotides line up with TRBD1. Trimming at V came to 2 bases and at J to 0 bases, leaving 5 bases not matched to a gene. The V gene's germline CDR1 is SEHNR and CDR2 FQNEAQ (reference sequence). The CDR3 has 17 amino acids. CDR3 protein: CASSLRQGAATNEKLFF. CDR3 DNA: TGTGCCAGCAGCTTACGGCAGGGGGCCGCAACTAATGAAAAACTGTTTTTT.

The V gene is TRBV12-5, the J gene TRBJ2-1; tentatively, D is TRBD1 (6 bases). This CDR3 has 18 amino acids. CDR1 is LGHNT, CDR2 FRNRAP, per germline. Trimming pared 0 bases from V and 0 bases from J, leaving 15 bases between. As DNA, the CDR3 is TGTGCTAGTGGTTTGGTCCTAGGCACAGGGAGCTCCTACAATGAGCAGTTCTTC. Amino acid sequence: CASGLVLGTGSSYNEQFF.

The V call is TRBV18, the J call TRBJ2-7, with 8 bases identical to TRBD1. This CDR3 spans 14 amino acids. The V gene's germline CDR1 is KGHSH and CDR2 LQKENI. J gave up 3 bases and V 2 bases, and 3 bases lay outside the gene matches. CDR3 loop: CASSPRQGNYEQYF. The CDR3 DNA is TGTGCCAGCTCACCAAGACAGGGGAACTACGAGCAGTACTTC. Variable domain in full (rest from reference TRBV18 and TRBJ2-7): NAGVMQNPRHLVRRRGQEARLRCSPMKGHSHVYWYRQLPEEGLKFMVYLQKENIIDESGMPKERFSAEFPKEGPSILRIQQVVRGDSAAYFCASSPRQGNYEQYFGPGTRLTVT.

V is TRBV4-3 and J is TRBJ2-2; possible D gene TRBD1, 6 bases. The germline V and J ends were trimmed by 5 bases and 4 bases, with 14 bases remaining between them. CDR1 and CDR2 from the germline V gene are LGHNA and YSLEER. The CDR3 has 15 residues. The CDR3 DNA is TGCGCCAGCAGCTCCCAGGGGACGGGCACCGGGGAGCTGTTTTTT. Protein product: CASSSQGTGTGELFF.

The V call is TRBV28, the J call TRBJ1-4; 11 bases fit TRBD1. Looked up from germline, CDR1 is MDHEN and CDR2 is SYDVKM. The V and J ends lost 7 bases and 7 bases, in that order; junction bases with no gene match: 5. CDR3 length: 14 residues. In DNA, the CDR3 is TGTGCCAGCACCGCGGACAGGGGGCTTGAAAAACTGTTTTTT. Protein: CASTADRGLEKLFF.

The gene calls are TRBV19 and TRBJ2-1; 7 nucleotides line up with TRBD1. The CDR3 is 17 amino acids. V lost 6 bases and J lost 7; bases outside the gene matches: 18. Germline assignment: CDR1 LNHDA and CDR2 SQIVND (reference sequence). CDR3 protein: CASSPLGGTVKRNEQFF. CDR3 coding DNA: TGTGCCAGTAGCCCACTGGGTGGGACAGTAAAGCGTAATGAGCAGTTCTTC. Drawing the rest from reference TRBV19 and TRBJ2-1, the complete variable domain is DGGITQSPKYLFRKEGQNVTLSCEQNLNHDAMYWYRQDPGQGLRLIYYSQIVNDFQKGDIAEGYSVSREKKESFPLTVTSAQKNPTAFYLCASSPLGGTVKRNEQFFGPGTRLTVL.

The chain has TRBV7-9 and TRBJ1-5; no firm D call. The CDR3 totals 14 residues. The germline V gene encodes CDR1 SEHNR and CDR2 FQNEAQ (reference sequence). Trimming took 5 bases from V and 6 from J, leaving 14 bases between them. Here the CDR3 DNA reads TGTGCCAGCAGCCCAGGCCGGGAGGGTCAGCCCCAGCATTTT. Protein product: CASSPGREGQPQHF.

The CDR3 region is CASSWLAEYQETQYF. The CDR3 DNA is TGTGCCAGCAGCTGGCTAGCGGAATACCAAGAGACCCAGTACTTC. The J gene is TRBJ2-5, the V gene TRBV7-2, with 7 bases identical to TRBD2. Trimming took 4 bases from V and 0 from J; bases not matched to a gene: 5. CDR3 length: 15 residues. Germline values: CDR1 SGHTA, CDR2 FQGNSA.

The chain links TRBV7-3 to TRBJ2-3, with D possibly being TRBD2 (6 bases). The length of the CDR3 is 15 residues. The V end was cut by 5 bases, the J end by 2 bases, with 14 bases between. Per the germline V gene, CDR1 is SGHTA and CDR2 is FQGTGA. CDR3 protein: CASSRGLGITDTQYF. CDR3 nucleotides: TGTGCCAGCAGCCGGGGGTTAGGGATCACAGATACGCAGTATTTT.

This chain uses TRBV27 with TRBJ1-3; D remains unclear. Trimming left V 2 bases short and J 0 bases short, with 11 bases between. The germline CDR1 and CDR2 sequences are MNHEY and SMNVEV (reference sequence). This CDR3 is built from 16 residues. DNA of the CDR3: TGTGCCAGCAGTTTACGGGGAATATTCTCTGGAAACACCATATATTTT. This codes for CASSLRGIFSGNTIYF.

The genes are TRBV5-1 and TRBJ2-5, with 8 nucleotides matching TRBD1. With V trimmed by 4 bases and J by 4 bases, 9 bases remained unmatched. There are 15 residues in the CDR3. CDR1 and CDR2 (germline): SGHRS, YFSETQ. CDR3 in DNA: TGCGCCAGCAGCCGGACAGGGACGTTGGGAGAGACCCAGTACTTC. Translating it yields CASSRTGTLGETQYF.

Here the CDR3 reads CASTETGSKTQYF. As DNA, the CDR3 is TGTGCCAGTACTGAAACAGGGTCGAAGACCCAGTACTTC. The chain couples TRBV6-5 to TRBJ2-5, with a weak D call TRBD1 (6 bases). V lost 9 bases to trimming and J lost 6 bases, with 17 bases between them. CDR3 length equals 13 residues. Germline V CDR1 and CDR2: MNHEY, SVGAGI.

This clone was seen just once. V and J are TRBV5-1 and TRBJ2-3, with TRBD2 identical over 7 bases. V was clipped by 0 bases and J by 4 bases; unmatched bases: 8. In germline, CDR1 is SGHRS, CDR2 YFSETQ. CDR3 length equals 16 residues. CDR3 sequence: CASSLEGRAAPDTQYF. As DNA, the CDR3 is TGCGCCAGCAGCTTGGAAGGGAGGGCGGCCCCAGATACGCAGTATTTT.

The chain has TRBV12-5 and TRBJ1-2; the match to TRBD1 covers 9 bases. Looked up from germline, CDR1 is LGHNT and CDR2 is FRNRAP. CDR3 length equals 15 residues. Losses at the gene ends were 6 bases for V and 3 bases for J; bases not matched to a gene: 8. The CDR3, as DNA: TGTGCTAGTGGCCCAACAGGGGGCCCCCACTATGGCTACACCTTC. Its protein is CASGPTGGPHYGYTF.

This rearrangement joins TRBV6-8 to TRBJ2-2, with TRBD2 identical over 8 bases. The length of the CDR3 is 14 residues. The V gene's germline CDR1 is MNHGY and CDR2 SAAAGT. V was pared by 6 bases and J by 0 bases, with 0 bases of the junction left unmatched. The DNA of the CDR3 is TGTGCCAGCAGACTAGCGGCGAACACCGGGGAGCTGTTTTTT. It yields the protein CASRLAANTGELFF.

This clone was seen a few times. V and J are TRBV5-6 and TRBJ1-2, with D unclear. The CDR3 loop spans 14 amino acids. V lost 0 bases to trimming and J lost 4 bases, with 10 bases between them. Germline V gives CDR1 SGHDT, CDR2 YYEEEE. CDR3 sequence reads: CASSLAPGSYGYTF. The CDR3 DNA is TGTGCCAGCAGCTTGGCACCGGGGTCCTATGGCTACACCTTC.

The chain combines TRBV25-1 with TRBJ1-1; no clear D gene. Germline assignment: CDR1 MGHDK and CDR2 SYGVNS. The CDR3 spans 15 residues. The ends were cut back, 4 bases at V and 0 bases at J, with 12 bases in the middle. CDR3 in amino acids: CASSVHPQVNTEAFF. The CDR3 DNA follows: TGTGCCAGCAGTGTTCACCCTCAGGTGAACACTGAAGCTTTCTTT. The full variable domain, in which reference TRBV25-1 and TRBJ1-1 provide the parts outside the CDR3, is EADIYQTPRYLVIGTGKKITLECSQTMGHDKMYWYQQDPGMELHLIHYSYGVNSTEKGDLSSESTVSRIRTEHFPLTLESARPSHTSQYLCASSVHPQVNTEAFFGQGTRLTVV.

The chain carries TRBV7-2 and TRBJ2-3, with D perhaps TRBD2 (5 bases). The germline V and J ends were trimmed by 5 bases and 2 bases, with 14 bases remaining between them. This CDR3 has 15 residues. Per the germline V gene, CDR1 is SGHTA and CDR2 is FQGNSA. DNA for the CDR3: TGTGCCAGCAGCCGCCAGCGGACTTACACAGATACGCAGTATTTT. Translated: CASSRQRTYTDTQYF. Using reference TRBV7-2 and TRBJ2-3 for the parts outside the CDR3, the full variable domain is GAGVSQSPSNKVTEKGKDVELRCDPISGHTALYWYRQSLGQGLEFLIYFQGNSAPDKSGLPSDRFSAERTGGSVSTLTIQRTQQEDSAVYLCASSRQRTYTDTQYFGPGTRLTVL.

The chain recombines TRBV29-1 with TRBJ2-7, with 8 nucleotides matching TRBD1. This CDR3 region has 14 residues. In germline, CDR1 is SQVTM, CDR2 ANQGSEA. J was trimmed by 4 bases and V by 3 bases; bases with no gene match: 8. DNA for the CDR3: TGCAGCGTTGATTTCGCAGGGGGCTCGTACGAGCAGTACTTC. Encoded protein: CSVDFAGGSYEQYF.

This rearrangement joins TRBV2 to TRBJ1-1, with 9 bases identical to TRBD1. The CDR3 has 15 residues. In germline, CDR1 is SNHLY, CDR2 FYNNEI. J gave up 7 bases and V 3 bases, and 9 bases lay outside the gene matches. In DNA form, the CDR3 reads TGTGCCAGCAGTGACTCCGGGACAGGGTTTAGTGAAGCTTTCTTT. This encodes CASSDSGTGFSEAFF.

J is TRBJ2-7 and V is TRBV27; a possible D gene is TRBD1 (5 bases). Trimming shortened V by 2 bases and J by 3 bases, and 8 bases separated the two germline ends. CDR3 length: 13 amino acids. Germline lookup yields CDR1 MNHEY and CDR2 SMNVEV (reference sequence). CDR3 loop: CASSLQGSYEQYF. The DNA for the CDR3 is TGTGCCAGCAGTTTACAGGGAAGCTACGAGCAGTACTTC.

J is TRBJ2-7 and V is TRBV6-5; TRBD1 might be the D (6 bases). V lost 6 bases, J lost 6 bases, and 21 bases lay in between. The CDR3 loop spans 15 amino acids. Germline CDR1 MNHEY, CDR2 SVGAGI. In DNA, the CDR3 is TGTGCCAGCAGCCACCGGGACACGCAAGGTTTCGAGCAGTACTTC. Protein: CASSHRDTQGFEQYF.

This rearrangement joins TRBV27 to TRBJ2-7; 8 bases line up with TRBD1. This CDR3 contains 14 residues. CDR1 and CDR2 (germline): MNHEY, SMNVEV (reference sequence). V was clipped by 7 bases and J by 5 bases; unmatched bases: 10. CDR3 protein: CASTAAGGFDEQYF. CDR3 in DNA: TGTGCCAGCACCGCGGCAGGGGGCTTCGACGAGCAGTACTTC.